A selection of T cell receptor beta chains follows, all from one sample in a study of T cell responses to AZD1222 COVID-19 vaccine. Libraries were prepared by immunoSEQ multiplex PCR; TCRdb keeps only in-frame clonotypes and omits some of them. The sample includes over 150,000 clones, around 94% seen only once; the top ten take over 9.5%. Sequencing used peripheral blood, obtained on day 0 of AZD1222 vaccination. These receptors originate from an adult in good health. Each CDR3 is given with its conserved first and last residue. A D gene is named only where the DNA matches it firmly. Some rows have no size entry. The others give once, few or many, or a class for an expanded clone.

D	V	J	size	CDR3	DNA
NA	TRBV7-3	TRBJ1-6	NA	CASSLGQGGSPLHF	TGTGCCAGCAGCTTAGGGCAGGGAGGATCACCCCTCCACTTT
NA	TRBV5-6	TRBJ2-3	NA	CASSLGTGTQYF	TGTGCCAGCAGCTTGGGAACCGGAACGCAGTATTTT
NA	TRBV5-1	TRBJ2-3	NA	CASSSTDTQYF	TGCGCCAGCAGCTCCACAGATACGCAGTATTTT
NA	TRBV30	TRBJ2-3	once	CAWKRSGSTDTQYF	TGTGCCTGGAAAAGGAGCGGCTCCACAGATACGCAGTATTTT
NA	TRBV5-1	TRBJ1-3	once	CASSQGTYSGNTIYF	TGCGCCAGCAGCCAAGGGACATACTCTGGAAACACCATATATTTT
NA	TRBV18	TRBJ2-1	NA	CASSPPGGNEQFF	TGTGCCAGCTCACCACCGGGGGGAAATGAGCAGTTCTTC
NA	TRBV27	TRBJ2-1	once	CASSFSTSPYNEQFF	TGTGCCAGCAGTTTCTCAACTAGTCCCTACAATGAGCAGTTCTTC
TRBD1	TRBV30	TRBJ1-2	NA	CAWSDGGGTGTNYGYTF	TGTGCCTGGAGTGACGGGGGGGGGACAGGGACCAACTATGGCTACACCTTC
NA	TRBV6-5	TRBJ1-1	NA	CASSYSTVGEAFF	TGTGCCAGCAGTTACTCCACTGTGGGTGAAGCTTTCTTT
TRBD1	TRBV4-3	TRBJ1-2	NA	CASSQDSTGGETSSGYTF	TGCGCCAGCAGCCAAGATTCTACAGGGGGCGAGACTTCTAGTGGCTACACCTTC
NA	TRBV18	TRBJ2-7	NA	CASSPGGGGTYEQYF	TGTGCCAGCTCACCAGGAGGGGGTGGGACCTACGAGCAGTACTTC
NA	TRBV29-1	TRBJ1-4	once	CSTATNEKLFF	TGCAGCACTGCAACTAATGAAAAACTGTTTTTT
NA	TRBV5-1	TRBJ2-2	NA	CASSLAGIQQNTGELFF	TGCGCCAGCAGCTTGGCCGGTATTCAACAGAACACCGGGGAGCTGTTTTTT
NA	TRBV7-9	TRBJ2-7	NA	CASSLVSGRAYEQYF	TGTGCCAGCAGCTTAGTAAGCGGGCGGGCCTACGAGCAGTACTTC
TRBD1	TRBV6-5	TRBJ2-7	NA	CASSYTQGDEQYF	TGTGCCAGCAGTTACACACAGGGGGACGAGCAGTACTTC
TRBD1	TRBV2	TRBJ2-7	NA	CASRGTDSYEQYF	TGTGCCAGCAGAGGGACAGATTCCTACGAGCAGTACTTC
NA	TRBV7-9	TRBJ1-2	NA	CASSLDYGYTF	TGTGCCAGCAGCTTAGATTATGGCTACACCTTC
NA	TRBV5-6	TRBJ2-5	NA	CASSLFYAALQETQYF	TGTGCCAGCAGCCTCTTTTATGCAGCCCTCCAAGAGACCCAGTACTTC
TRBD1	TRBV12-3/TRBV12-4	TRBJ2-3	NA	CASSLGQGDTQYF	TGTGCCAGCAGTTTAGGACAGGGCGACACGCAGTATTTT
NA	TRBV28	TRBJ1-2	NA	CASSLQVDNYGYTF	TGTGCCAGCAGTTTACAGGTGGATAACTATGGCTACACCTTC
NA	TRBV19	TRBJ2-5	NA	CASSMGTQETQYF	TGTGCCAGTAGTATGGGCACCCAAGAGACCCAGTACTTC
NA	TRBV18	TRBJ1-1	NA	CASSPPGDTEAFF	TGTGCCAGCTCACCACCAGGGGATACTGAAGCTTTCTTT
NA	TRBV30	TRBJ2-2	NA	CAWSVRGGELFF	TGTGCCTGGAGTGTACGTGGGGGGGAGCTGTTTTTT
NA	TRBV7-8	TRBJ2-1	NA	CASSLTAESSYNEQFF	TGTGCCAGCAGCTTAACGGCAGAAAGCTCCTACAATGAGCAGTTCTTC
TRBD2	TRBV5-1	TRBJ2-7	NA	CASSPSGSYEQYF	TGCGCCAGCTCTCCTAGCGGGTCCTACGAGCAGTACTTC
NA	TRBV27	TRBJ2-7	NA	CASSGPYEQYF	TGTGCCAGCTCAGGACCATACGAGCAGTACTTC
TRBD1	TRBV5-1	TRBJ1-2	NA	CASSPQGILWSGYTF	TGCGCCAGCAGCCCACAGGGGATCTTATGGAGCGGCTACACCTTC
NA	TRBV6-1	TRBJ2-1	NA	CASSERAVASEQFF	TGTGCCAGCAGTGAGCGGGCTGTAGCGTCTGAGCAGTTCTTC
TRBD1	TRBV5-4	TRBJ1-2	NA	CASSSPEGAGYGYTF	TGTGCCAGCAGCTCTCCCGAGGGGGCGGGGTATGGCTACACCTTC
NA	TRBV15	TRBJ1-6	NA	CATSGMGGNSPLHF	TGTGCCACCAGCGGGATGGGAGGGAATTCACCCCTCCACTTT
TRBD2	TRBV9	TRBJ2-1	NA	CASSVGGRAGVAYNEQFF	TGTGCCAGCAGCGTAGGAGGGAGGGCGGGAGTGGCCTACAATGAGCAGTTCTTC
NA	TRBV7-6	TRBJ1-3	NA	CASSLGSTAGNTIYF	TGTGCCAGCAGCTTAGGGTCGACAGCTGGAAACACCATATATTTT
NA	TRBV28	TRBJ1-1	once	CASSPSRRVNTEAFF	TGTGCCAGCAGCCCAAGCCGCCGGGTGAACACTGAAGCTTTCTTT
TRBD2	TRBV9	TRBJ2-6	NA	CASSLSGVAGANVLTF	TGTGCCAGCAGCCTTAGCGGGGTAGCTGGGGCCAACGTCCTGACTTTC
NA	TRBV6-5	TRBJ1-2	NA	CASSYGQGYYGYTF	TGTGCCAGCAGTTACGGGCAGGGGTACTATGGCTACACCTTC
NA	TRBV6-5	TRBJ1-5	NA	CATSPGNQPQHF	TGTGCAACCTCTCCGGGTAATCAGCCCCAGCATTTT